This TCR beta chain derives from a study of cytomegalovirus exposure and HLA in healthy donors. Across the whole study: A prior analysis found roughly 110 million unique TCR beta sequences from roughly 180 million T cells. Points from the study as a whole: Associated with cytomegalovirus, according to the listing, were 150 to 200 TCR beta chains.

The PCR had 60 Vbeta and 13 Jbeta primers. Generated by immunoSEQ multiplex PCR, the TCRdb table keeps only in-frame clones and is missing some. The table has fewer than 70,000 clones, about 70% seen once. For this clone: Antigen: not known.

Germline V gene sequence: CDR1 GTSNPN, CDR2 SVGIG (reference sequence). J gave up 7 bases and V 5 bases, and 5 bases lay outside the gene matches. The CDR3 runs to 15 residues. This sequence was found in a woman aged 30 to 39 in good health and CMV-seronegative. The chain links TRBV30 to TRBJ2-2; 15 positions agree with TRBD2. Material for sequencing was PBMCs. In DNA form, the CDR3 reads TGTGCCTGGGAAGGACTAGCGGGGGGGCACGGGGAGCTGTTTTTT. Encoded protein: CAWEGLAGGHGELFF.